These T cell receptor beta chains were read from a single sample in a study of blood T cell repertoires in COVID-19. Using immunoSEQ multiplex PCR, the repertoire was profiled, and TCRdb retains in-frame clones only, with some absent. The sample contains about 130,000 clones, 65% to 85% of which appear only once. The sequenced sample consisted of peripheral blood. Source of these receptors: a woman of 80 years or more with acute or convalescent COVID-19. CDR3s include the opening cysteine and the closing phenylalanine or tryptophan. D genes are given only for firm matches. Clone size appears in some rows only: once, few, many, or a class for an expanded clone.

V	size	J	D	CDR3	DNA
TRBV29-1	NA	TRBJ1-6	TRBD1	CSVTTGDNSPLHF	TGCAGCGTGACGACAGGGGATAATTCACCCCTCCACTTT
TRBV27	NA	TRBJ1-2	NA	CASSPPQGSGGYTF	TGTGCCAGCAGTCCTCCCCAGGGGAGTGGTGGCTACACCTTC
TRBV10-2	NA	TRBJ2-5	NA	CASSVRDTYQETQYF	TGCGCCAGCAGTGTCCGGGACACCTACCAAGAGACCCAGTACTTC
TRBV4-1	NA	TRBJ1-6	NA	CASSQDWDIPNSPLHF	TGCGCCAGCAGCCAAGATTGGGACATCCCCAATTCACCCCTCCACTTT
TRBV18	NA	TRBJ2-1	NA	CASSPDIDYNEQFF	TGTGCCAGCTCGCCCGACATAGACTACAATGAGCAGTTCTTC
TRBV19	NA	TRBJ2-3	NA	CASSMTGVTDTQYF	TGTGCCAGTAGTATGACGGGGGTCACAGATACGCAGTATTTT
TRBV7-9	NA	TRBJ2-6	NA	CASSHGLTVLPGANVLTF	TGTGCCAGCAGCCACGGACTCACCGTCCTTCCTGGGGCCAACGTCCTGACTTTC
TRBV30	once	TRBJ1-5	NA	CAWTQEGNQPQHF	TGTGCCTGGACCCAGGAGGGCAATCAGCCCCAGCATTTT
TRBV19	NA	TRBJ2-7	TRBD2	CASSISLLAGASYEQYF	TGTGCCAGTAGTATCTCCTTACTAGCGGGTGCCTCCTACGAGCAGTACTTC
TRBV25-1	NA	TRBJ2-2	TRBD1	CASRADRAVTGELFF	TGTGCCAGCCGAGCAGACAGGGCCGTTACCGGGGAGCTGTTTTTT
TRBV29-1	few	TRBJ2-7	NA	CSGGAGHEQYF	TGCAGCGGAGGCGCGGGGCACGAGCAGTACTTC
TRBV11-2	few	TRBJ1-6	TRBD1	CASSRSGGSYNSPLHF	TGTGCCAGCAGCCGGTCAGGGGGCTCCTATAATTCACCCCTCCACTTT
TRBV18	NA	TRBJ1-1	TRBD1	CASSPISQGAIRTEAFF	TGTGCCAGCTCACCAATATCACAGGGGGCGATTAGAACTGAAGCTTTCTTT
TRBV27	few	TRBJ2-2	TRBD1	CASGRDRTNTGELFF	TGTGCCAGCGGTCGGGACAGGACGAACACCGGGGAGCTGTTTTTT
TRBV20-1	NA	TRBJ1-1	NA	CSASPRRGGTIEAFF	TGCAGTGCTAGTCCCCGAAGGGGGGGGACCATTGAAGCTTTCTTT
TRBV9	few	TRBJ1-4	TRBD1	CASSVQGVTNEKLFF	TGTGCCAGCAGCGTACAGGGGGTAACTAATGAAAAACTGTTTTTT
TRBV20-1	NA	TRBJ1-5	NA	CSASSGRGNQPQHF	TGCAGTGCTAGTTCAGGGCGAGGCAATCAGCCCCAGCATTTT
TRBV11-2	NA	TRBJ1-6	TRBD1	CASSKTGTGVMSLSPLHF	TGTGCCAGCAGCAAAACCGGGACAGGGGTAATGAGTCTTTCACCCCTCCACTTT
TRBV6-5	NA	TRBJ2-3	NA	CASSLGPATDTQYF	TGTGCCAGCAGCCTAGGTCCCGCCACAGATACGCAGTATTTT
TRBV2	NA	TRBJ1-1	TRBD1	CVTGVFRGTEAFF	TGTGTCACAGGGGTTTTTAGGGGCACTGAAGCTTTCTTT
TRBV28	NA	TRBJ2-1	TRBD1	CASSRLTGNNNEQFF	TGTGCCAGCAGTAGATTGACAGGGAATAACAATGAGCAGTTCTTC
TRBV7-2	NA	TRBJ2-5	NA	CASSLKTGETQYF	TGTGCCAGCAGCTTAAAGACAGGAGAGACCCAGTACTTC
TRBV5-4	NA	TRBJ2-1	NA	CASSLGGLGFNEQFF	TGTGCCAGCAGCTTGGGGGGACTCGGGTTCAATGAGCAGTTCTTC
TRBV10-3	NA	TRBJ2-1	TRBD2	CAIREDLRGEQFF	TGTGCCATCCGGGAGGACCTGCGAGGGGAGCAGTTCTTC
TRBV12-3/TRBV12-4	NA	TRBJ2-7	NA	CASSLAGGLEQYF	TGTGCCAGCAGTTTAGCCGGCGGGCTCGAGCAGTACTTC
TRBV11-2	NA	TRBJ2-3	NA	CASSSLGSTDTQYF	TGTGCCAGCAGCTCACTGGGCAGCACAGATACGCAGTATTTT
TRBV19	NA	TRBJ2-4	TRBD2	CASSTGLSFQAKGIQYF	TGTGCCAGTAGTACGGGACTATCCTTCCAAGCCAAGGGAATTCAGTACTTC
TRBV11-2	NA	TRBJ1-6	NA	CASSRTGEMGNSPLHF	TGTGCCAGCAGCCGCACGGGGGAAATGGGTAATTCACCCCTCCACTTT
TRBV5-8	NA	TRBJ1-6	TRBD1	CASSLGQGAPVRSPLHF	TGTGCCAGCAGCTTGGGACAGGGGGCGCCGGTTCGGTCACCCCTCCACTTT
TRBV10-3	few	TRBJ1-2	TRBD1	CAISLPGQGNGYTF	TGTGCCATCAGTTTACCGGGACAGGGAAATGGCTACACCTTC
TRBV6-1	once	TRBJ2-7	NA	CASRSTRRGFGEQYF	TGTGCCAGCAGGTCTACCCGGCGGGGTTTCGGCGAGCAGTACTTC